These 9 T cell receptor beta chains were sequenced from one sample in a study of metastatic and nonmetastatic thyroid tumors. Each patient came to thyroid surgery without any prior treatment (of any kind). MiXCR reprocessed the PCR reads for TCRdb. The data hold some 55,000 clones, with 20% to 25% observed a single time. Sequenced input: blood. The receptors stem from a female donor with papillary thyroid cancer or a benign thyroid nodule (not recorded which). Some clones in this sample may be carry-over from other donors' samples.

This clone was detected many times. The rearrangement joins TRBV7-2 to TRBJ2-1; a weak D match, TRBD1 (6 bases). The CDR3 runs 15 residues. V was shortened by 0 bases and J by 6 bases, with 12 bases between the two germline ends. The germline CDR1 and CDR2 sequences are SGHTA and FQGNSA. DNA for the CDR3: TGTGCCAGCAGCTTAGCGGGACACCTCTTCAATGAGCAGTTCTTC. Protein product: CASSLAGHLFNEQFF.

Ten or more counts support this clone. This sequence joins TRBV11-2 and TRBJ1-1; 7 nucleotides line up with TRBD1. Losses at the gene ends were 5 bases for V and 5 bases for J; bases not matched to a gene: 11. The CDR3 has 15 residues. Germline V CDR1 and CDR2: SGHAT, FQNNGV. CDR3 bases: TGTGCCAGCAGCCGCGCCCAGGGGGGAATGACTGAAGCTTTCTTT. It is translated as CASSRAQGGMTEAFF.

This clone was counted at least ten times. The V gene is TRBV29-1, the J gene TRBJ2-3; the D is unclear. V shed 2 bases and J shed 0 bases, with 9 bases lying between them. There are 14 residues in the CDR3. Germline-derived CDR1 and CDR2 are SQVTM and ANQGSEA. The CDR3, as DNA: TGCAGCGTTGAAAGGGTAGCTAGCACAGATACGCAGTATTTT. As protein: CSVERVASTDTQYF.

Remarks on this clone: One end of the junction varies from germline; a read error may be responsible. The CDR3 DNA reads TGTGCCAGCAGCCTCACAGATAAAAAAATTCAGTACTTC. This encodes CASSLTDKKIQYF. The chain couples TRBV14 to TRBJ2-4, with unresolved D. Per germline, CDR1 SGHDN and CDR2 FVKESK. This CDR3 contains 13 residues.

The chain recombines TRBV6-1 with TRBJ2-3; 8 nucleotides agree with TRBD2. The junction had 7 bases not matched to a gene; V was cut back by 2 bases and J by 6 bases. Looked up from germline, CDR1 is MNHNS and CDR2 is SASEGT. The CDR3 loop spans 15 amino acids. CDR3 amino acids: CASSEFTGGADTQYF. As DNA, the CDR3 is TGTGCCAGCAGTGAATTTACGGGAGGGGCCGATACGCAGTATTTT.

The sample holds many counts of this clone. This chain uses TRBV4-1 with TRBJ1-5; 7 nucleotides align to TRBD1. The junction had 6 bases not matched to a gene; V was cut back by 0 bases and J by 4 bases. The CDR3 spans 16 residues. Germline CDR1 reads MGHRA; CDR2 reads YSYEKL. The CDR3 coding sequence is TGCGCCAGCAGCCAAGATCGGGGACAGCCTAATCAGCCCCAGCATTTT. It is translated as CASSQDRGQPNQPQHF.

This clone appeared a few times. Being one base from a much bigger clone, this may be a read error. V is TRBV20-1 and J is TRBJ2-4; D is undetermined. Germline V gives CDR1 DFQATT, CDR2 SNEGSKA (reference sequence). The CDR3 consists of 13 residues. In nucleotides, the CDR3 is TGCAGACCCAGTCAACTAGCCAAAAACATTCAGTACTTC. Encoded protein: CRPSQLAKNIQYF.

This clone was recorded at least ten times. V gene TRBV10-3 combines with J gene TRBJ1-2, with a tentative D call TRBD1 (5 bases). Trimming removed 6 bases from V and 0 bases from J, with 11 bases in between. The CDR3 contains 14 residues. Germline CDR1 is ENHRY and CDR2 is SYGVKD. For the CDR3, the DNA is TGTGCCATCAGGCAGGGTGGGTCTAACTATGGCTACACCTTC. Translating gives CAIRQGGSNYGYTF.

The chain carries TRBV20-1 and TRBJ2-1; D remains unclear. The CDR3 is made up of 16 amino acids. CDR1 is DFQATT and CDR2 is SNEGSKA in the germline V gene (reference sequence). V lost 2 bases, J lost 7 bases, and 21 bases lay in between. CDR3 bases: TGCAGTGCTAGATCGAGATGGAGTCTGAGTTTGAATGAGCAGTTCTTC. This sequence encodes CSARSRWSLSLNEQFF.